This T cell receptor (beta chain) was obtained from a study of beta chain features in type 1 diabetes. V was cut by 7 bases and J by 0 bases, with 7 bases left in between. This CDR3 has 14 residues. The germline V gene has CDR1 MNHNY and CDR2 SVGAGI (reference sequence). General study points: All four CD4+ subsets from Type 1 diabetes patients carried moderately but significantly shorter TCRB CDR3s.

The entirety of the isolated RNA underwent reverse transcription, so expressed TCRB transcripts were sequenced. Sequencing was performed with immunoSEQ multiplex PCR; in TCRdb, only in-frame clones are kept and a portion is missing. Of 680,000 or so clones in the sample, 13% were seen once. One heparinised draw, averaging roughly 100 mL, was taken per donor. About this clone itself: Its antigen is not identified.

The chain couples TRBV6-6 to TRBJ2-6; D is undetermined. What was sequenced was naive CD4+ T cells from blood. The TCR comes from a young man with type 1 diabetes. The CDR3 nucleotides read TGTGCCAGCACGAAGGTCTCTGGGGCCAACGTCCTGACTTTC. Translated: CASTKVSGANVLTF.